These T cell receptor beta chains were read from a single sample in a study of early T cells in non-severe SARS-CoV-2 infection. Via MiXCR, TCRdb re-called the 5' RACE reads, giving one row per CDR3 protein. The table lists some 63,000 distinct CDR3 sequences, under 15% of them singletons. The specimen was whole blood. The receptor source for this set is an adult who was a healthcare worker with PCR-confirmed SARS-CoV-2 infection or an uninfected control (not recorded which). CDR3s leave out the opening cysteine and the closing phenylalanine or tryptophan. Each record gives: V gene, CDR3 protein.

V: TRBV4-1
CDR3: ASSQDHSSGNTIY

V: TRBV11-2
CDR3: ASSLGTVGQFVTEAF

V: TRBV5-1
CDR3: ASSPFLDRTSYNSPLH

V: TRBV9
CDR3: ASSVQSSGNTIY

V: TRBV4-1
CDR3: ASSQGAGTNIQY

V: TRBV20-1
CDR3: SAPPRGRDIQY

V: TRBV5-6
CDR3: ASSLANRAGANVLT

V: TRBV10-3
CDR3: AISEGSPGSTEAF

V: TRBV6-2/TRBV6-3
CDR3: ASNMWGPYEQY

V: TRBV5-1
CDR3: ASSLVRQPGSYEQY

V: TRBV10-3
CDR3: AISESASDSYEQY

V: TRBV7-8
CDR3: ASSSTARGGGETQY

V: TRBV10-3
CDR3: AISARDDNEQF

V: TRBV3-1
CDR3: ASSQDLWGETQY

V: TRBV5-8
CDR3: ASSLQGLSYNEQF

V: TRBV27
CDR3: ASSTSRTGTYGYT

V: TRBV20-1
CDR3: SADLGGNTIY

V: TRBV5-1
CDR3: ASSLVGVYNEQF

V: TRBV20-1
CDR3: SATGGYSNQPQH

V: TRBV29-1
CDR3: SVYDSFEKLF

V: TRBV7-8
CDR3: ASSSLYAGPSGGFEAF

V: TRBV4-3
CDR3: ASSQTKGQSYEQY

V: TRBV6-2/TRBV6-3
CDR3: ASGVEQGYNEQF

V: TRBV7-2
CDR3: ASRPSSGGERELF

V: TRBV5-1
CDR3: ASSSTGVNTGELF

V: TRBV29-1
CDR3: SVGVGTGDGYT

V: TRBV3-1
CDR3: ASSLRPRIGETQY

V: TRBV7-2
CDR3: ASSLSNQPQH

V: TRBV19
CDR3: ASSPGEPTNTGELF

V: TRBV20-1
CDR3: SAGDLTGFQPQH

V: TRBV6-2/TRBV6-3
CDR3: ASSYSGQDTEAF

V: TRBV29-1
CDR3: SVERAGKGGYT

V: TRBV7-2
CDR3: ASSLEKGPNQPQH

V: TRBV12-3/TRBV12-4
CDR3: ASSLGGAGEEQY

V: TRBV27
CDR3: ASSSPTGTVDTQY

V: TRBV7-9
CDR3: ASSLAYGDKGYEQY

V: TRBV20-1
CDR3: SAQGNTIY

V: TRBV20-1
CDR3: SAITGSIATRQF

V: TRBV18
CDR3: ASSPPRGNPHEQY

V: TRBV3-1
CDR3: ASSHPPPREETQY

V: TRBV3-1
CDR3: ASSQGLDRQNEQY

V: TRBV7-2
CDR3: ASSKEFAQPQH

V: TRBV6-5
CDR3: ASSYSRAGGYNSPLH

V: TRBV19
CDR3: ASGRTSGGVNEQF

V: TRBV6-2/TRBV6-3
CDR3: ASSYGQVSYEQY

V: TRBV7-9
CDR3: ASSSGTGYEKLF